What follows are 17 T cell receptor beta chains derived from one specimen sequenced in a study of identical twins' blood T cells. MiXCR, run by TCRdb on the 5' RACE reads, gives a single entry per CDR3 protein. The data show roughly 380,000 distinct CDR3 sequences, about 28% seen once. The specimen sequenced was PBMCs. The receptors come from a woman between 18 and 50 years old in good health.

This clonotype appeared a single time. The rearrangement links TRBV24-1 to TRBJ2-5; D not certain. V was pared by 6 bases and J by 4 bases, with 11 bases between. CDR3 size: 13 residues. Germline V gives CDR1 KGHDR, CDR2 SFDVKD. The CDR3 here is CATSSGVRETQYF. DNA for the CDR3: TGTGCCACCAGTTCTGGGGTAAGAGAGACCCAGTACTTC.

This chain links TRBV18 with TRBJ1-1; D may be TRBD1 (5 bases). The CDR3 sequence is 16 residues long. Germline V gene sequence: CDR1 KGHSH, CDR2 LQKENI. Trimming removed 4 bases from V and 0 bases from J, with 15 bases in between. CDR3 coding DNA: TGTGCCAGCTCACACCGGCAGGGCGGATTGAACACTGAAGCTTTCTTT. It specifies CASSHRQGGLNTEAFF.

This clonotype was observed a handful of times. V usage is TRBV12-5 and J usage is TRBJ1-1, with no clear D. Germline assignment: CDR1 LGHNT and CDR2 FRNRAP. V shed 3 bases and J shed 5 bases, with 7 bases lying between them. CDR3 length: 12 residues. The CDR3 DNA sequence: TGTGCTAGTGGTTTCAGGTGGACTGAAGCTTTCTTT. Its translation: CASGFRWTEAFF.

The rearrangement uses TRBV20-1 and TRBJ2-3; 13 bases align to TRBD2. With V trimmed by 5 bases and J by 6 bases, 8 bases remained unmatched. There are 15 residues in the CDR3. Germline CDR1 and CDR2: DFQATT and SNEGSKA (reference sequence). Here the CDR3 reads CSAYRLAGGSDTQYF. CDR3 nucleotide sequence: TGCAGTGCTTACAGACTAGCGGGAGGCTCCGATACGCAGTATTTT.

The chain carries TRBV29-1 and TRBJ2-5, with D perhaps assigned TRBD1 or TRBD2 (7 bases each). V dropped 6 bases and J dropped 3 bases, with 11 bases sitting between them. The CDR3 contains 12 residues. Germline V gives CDR1 SQVTM, CDR2 ANQGSEA. The CDR3 protein is CSVSGGEETQYF. CDR3 sequence (DNA): TGCAGCGTGTCAGGGGGGGAAGAGACCCAGTACTTC.

The chain combines TRBV7-9 with TRBJ2-1, with D hard to call. This CDR3 region has 13 residues. Deletions cut 0 bases from V and 8 bases from J, with 8 bases between. Germline V lookup: CDR1 SEHNR, CDR2 FQNEAQ (reference sequence). The CDR3 DNA is TGTGCCAGCAGCTTAGCGGGAAGGGATGAGCAGTTCTTC. It encodes CASSLAGRDEQFF.

Ten or more counts support this clonotype. The chain combines TRBV12-3 or TRBV12-4 with TRBJ1-1; the D gene is possibly TRBD1 (6 bases). V lost 6 bases to trimming and J lost 1 base, with 9 bases between them. CDR3 length: 13 amino acids. In nucleotides, the CDR3 is TGTGCCAGCAGGAGGACAGAGAACACTGAAGCTTTCTTT. Protein sequence: CASRRTENTEAFF.

In this sample, this clonotype turned up a few times. V is TRBV9 and J is TRBJ2-3; D is ambiguous. V lost 9 bases and J 7 bases, leaving 21 bases between the germline ends. Germline V lookup: CDR1 SGDLS, CDR2 YYNGEE. CDR3 length equals 14 residues. CDR3 region: CATSGGEPTHTQYF. As DNA, the CDR3 is TGTGCCACCTCGGGCGGAGAGCCCACGCATACGCAGTATTTT.

The J gene is TRBJ1-6, the V gene TRBV10-3, with no clear D. CDR1 and CDR2 from the germline V gene are ENHRY and SYGVKD. The CDR3 spans 16 residues. V lost 8 bases, J lost 6 bases, and 20 bases lay in between. CDR3 coding DNA: TGTGCCATCGGCCGGACTTCTCCTCTTGGTAATTCACCCCTCCACTTT. Amino acid sequence: CAIGRTSPLGNSPLHF.

In its sample, this clonotype was seen once. This may arise from a read error, as a much more abundant clone is one base away. This chain connects TRBV2 to TRBJ1-1; D possibly corresponds to TRBD1 (5 bases). From germline, CDR1 is SNHLY and CDR2 FYNNEI. The CDR3 has 13 residues. CDR3 protein: CASRMGRNTEALF. The DNA for the CDR3 is TGTGCCAGCAGGATGGGACGGAACACTGAAGCTCTCTTT.

This clonotype was seen a handful of times. The chain links TRBV3-1 to TRBJ1-4; D is ambiguous. From germline, CDR1 is LGHDT and CDR2 YNNKEL (reference sequence). This CDR3 contains 12 residues. V lost 3 bases, J lost 10 bases, and 9 bases lay in between. CDR3 amino acids: CASSHDQGKLFF. The CDR3 coding sequence is TGTGCCAGCAGCCATGACCAAGGAAAACTGTTTTTT.

The CDR3 region has the DNA TGTGCCAGCACTGAGTCGGGGGATTTTAGCAATCAGCCCCAGCATTTT. Protein sequence: CASTESGDFSNQPQHF. This chain links TRBV11-2 with TRBJ1-5; D might be TRBD1 (5 bases). V was cut by 7 bases and J by 0 bases, with 16 bases left in between. This CDR3 has 16 amino acids. The V gene's germline CDR1 is SGHAT and CDR2 FQNNGV.

This clonotype showed up many times. The V gene is TRBV29-1, the J gene TRBJ1-4; D unclear. CDR3 length: 12 amino acids. Looked up from germline, CDR1 is SQVTM and CDR2 is ANQGSEA. Trimming stripped 3 bases from V and 5 bases from J, with 7 bases between. The CDR3 reads CSVETRNEKLFF. Written as DNA, the CDR3 is TGCAGCGTTGAGACCAGGAATGAAAAACTGTTTTTT.

This clonotype was seen more than once but under ten times. The V call is TRBV6-2 or TRBV6-3, the J call TRBJ2-5; D may be TRBD1 (6 bases). CDR3 length: 13 residues. The germline V gene encodes CDR1 MNHEY and CDR2 SVGEGT. Trimming took 5 bases from V and 1 from J, leaving 8 bases between them. CDR3 loop: CASSRTVQETQYF. DNA of the CDR3: TGTGCCAGCAGTAGGACAGTCCAAGAGACCCAGTACTTC.

This clonotype was counted ten times or more. The rearrangement joins TRBV7-2 to TRBJ1-1; no firm D call. This CDR3 spans 13 amino acids. Germline CDR1 reads SGHTA; CDR2 reads FQGNSA. V was shortened by 2 bases and J by 0 bases, with 4 bases between the two germline ends. CDR3 DNA: TGTGCCAGCAGCTTACTGATGAACACTGAAGCTTTCTTT. This encodes CASSLLMNTEAFF.

V and J are TRBV12-3 or TRBV12-4 and TRBJ2-2; possible D gene TRBD2, 6 bases. The V end lost 3 bases, the J end lost 1 base, and 15 bases lay between the germline ends. This CDR3 comprises 17 residues. The DNA of the CDR3 is TGTGCCAGCAGTTTTAATCGGGGACTCAAGAACACCGGGGAGCTGTTTTTT. Its translation: CASSFNRGLKNTGELFF.

A note on this clonotype: Since a much larger clone is just one base distant, this may be a read error. The chain links TRBV2 to TRBJ2-7; D not certain. The CDR3 is made up of 14 amino acids. V lost 7 bases and J lost 7, with 20 bases in between. CDR1 SNHLY and CDR2 FYNNEI come from the germline V gene. The CDR3 DNA reads TGTGCCAGCAAAGTTGTGCATGGACCATTGGAGCAGTACTTC. It encodes CASKVVHGPLEQYF. Combining the CDR3 with reference TRBV2 and TRBJ2-7 gives the whole variable domain EPEVTQTPSHQVTQMGQEVILRCVPISNHLYFYWYRQILGQKVEFLVSFYNNEISEKSEIFDDQFSVERPDGSNFTLKIRSTKLEDSAMYFCASKVVHGPLEQYFGPGTRLTVT.